Below, 15 T cell receptor beta chains from the same sample are listed, as sequenced in a study of regulatory T cells in long-lasting Graves disease. According to the study, TCR beta libraries were built with iRepertoire HTBI primers and CDR3-region Arm-PCR. TCRdb independently ran MiXCR on the multiplex PCR reads; one entry per CDR3 protein. The sample consists of 350,000 to 550,000 distinct CDR3 sequences, 15% to 20% of them appearing once. Time point here: newly diagnosed GD, antithyroid drugs for less than 3 months. The authors made the TCR library using RNA they extracted from PBMCs. These data also formed part of another study, on T cells in Graves' hyperthyroidism and ophthalmopathy.

The sequences come from peripheral blood mononuclear cells (PBMCs), collected at new diagnosis, from a patient treated with antithyroid drugs. These receptor sequences come from a woman under 30 with Graves disease.

CDR3 protein: CSARDSGDVNTEAFF. The CDR3 region has the DNA TGCAGTGCTAGAGATTCCGGGGACGTGAACACTGAAGCTTTCTTT. The rearrangement uses TRBV20-1 and TRBJ1-1; tentative D call: TRBD1 (5 bases). The CDR3 extends over 15 amino acids. V lost 0 bases and J 0 bases, leaving 11 bases between the germline ends. Germline lookup yields CDR1 DFQATT and CDR2 SNEGSKA (reference sequence).

Many counts were recorded for this clonotype. V and J are TRBV7-2 and TRBJ2-3, with a weak D call TRBD2 (7 bases). V lost 1 base to trimming and J lost 0 bases, with 14 bases between them. Germline loops: CDR1 SGHTA, CDR2 FQGNSA. There are 17 residues in the CDR3. CDR3 bases: TGTGCCAGCAGCTTAGTTAGGGGGGGGGGTAGCACAGATACGCAGTATTTT. As protein: CASSLVRGGGSTDTQYF.

V and J are TRBV2 and TRBJ2-6, with D maybe TRBD2 (5 bases). The germline gives CDR1 SNHLY, CDR2 FYNNEI. V was trimmed by 7 bases and J by 4 bases, leaving 14 bases between them. The CDR3 consists of 15 residues. CDR3 nucleotide sequence: TGTGCCAGCACTCGAGGGTTCTCCGGGGCCAACGTCCTGACTTTC. The encoded protein is CASTRGFSGANVLTF.

This clonotype showed up many times. The rearrangement uses TRBV28 and TRBJ2-1, with 11 bases identical to TRBD2. The germline gives CDR1 MDHEN, CDR2 SYDVKM. V lost 5 bases, J lost 8 bases, and 17 bases stayed unmatched. The CDR3 consists of 18 residues. As DNA, the CDR3 is TGTGCCAGCAGTCCCAGATATAGCGGGAGGGCCCTCGGCTATGAGCAGTTCTTC. Its translation: CASSPRYSGRALGYEQFF. The full variable domain, in which reference TRBV28 and TRBJ2-1 provide the parts outside the CDR3, is DVKVTQSSRYLVKRTGEKVFLECVQDMDHENMFWYRQDPGLGLRLIYFSYDVKMKEKGDIPEGYSVSREKKERFSLILESASTNQTSMYLCASSPRYSGRALGYEQFFGPGTRLTVL.

A few counts support this clonotype. This chain connects TRBV10-3 to TRBJ2-1, with D perhaps TRBD2 (5 bases). Trimming cost V 3 bases and J 2 bases, with 8 bases left between them. The V gene's germline CDR1 is ENHRY and CDR2 SYGVKD. The CDR3 is 14 residues long. CDR3 DNA sequence: TGTGCCATCAGTGATGAGGGAGCCTACAATGAGCAGTTCTTC. As protein: CAISDEGAYNEQFF.

The CDR3 sequence is CASSSNRPNYGYTF. The CDR3 DNA reads TGTGCCAGCAGCTCAAACCGTCCTAACTATGGCTACACCTTC. The J gene is TRBJ1-2, the V gene TRBV7-8; D call uncertain. V shed 4 bases and J shed 0 bases, with 9 bases lying between them. This CDR3 is 14 amino acids long. Germline assignment: CDR1 SGHVS and CDR2 FQNEAQ.

Note on this clonotype: One end of the junction does not line up with germline, which may come from a read error. This rearrangement joins TRBV4-1 to TRBJ1-5; D is unresolved. Germline-derived CDR1 and CDR2 are MGHRA and YSYEKL. The CDR3 spans 14 residues. CDR3 residues: CASSQDRGNQPQDF. DNA of the CDR3: TGCGCCAGCAGCCAAGATAGAGGGAATCAGCCCCAGGATTTT.

Concerning this clonotype: One junction end does not reproduce the germline sequence, and a read error may be involved. The chain recombines TRBV19 with TRBJ2-3; possible D gene TRBD2, 6 bases. The CDR3 is made up of 12 amino acids. Per germline, CDR1 LNHDA and CDR2 SQIVND (reference sequence). This chain's CDR3 is CAVAARTDTQYF. The CDR3 DNA sequence: TGCGCGGTAGCGGCCCGCACAGATACGCAGTATTTT.

The chain employs TRBV19 and TRBJ2-2, with a possible D match to TRBD1 (6 bases). Trimming took 7 bases from V and 6 from J, leaving 12 bases between them. The germline CDR1 and CDR2 sequences are LNHDA and SQIVND (reference sequence). This CDR3 contains 13 residues. CDR3: CASKNRVPGELFF. CDR3 coding DNA: TGTGCCAGTAAGAACAGGGTACCCGGGGAGCTGTTTTTT. Looking up the rest from reference TRBV19 and TRBJ2-2 gives the full variable domain: DGGITQSPKYLFRKEGQNVTLSCEQNLNHDAMYWYRQDPGQGLRLIYYSQIVNDFQKGDIAEGYSVSREKKESFPLTVTSAQKNPTAFYLCASKNRVPGELFFGEGSRLTVL.

This clonotype has only a few counts. This chain connects TRBV4-1 to TRBJ2-3; D is possibly TRBD1 or TRBD2 (8 bases each). The germline gives CDR1 MGHRA, CDR2 YSYEKL. Trimming took off 5 bases at V and 4 bases at J, with 40 bases between the two ends. The CDR3 runs to 23 residues. CDR3 region: CASSFRTGTVELAEEGGADTQYF. The CDR3 DNA reads TGCGCCAGCAGCTTTCGGACAGGGACGGTAGAACTAGCGGAGGAAGGTGGGGCAGATACGCAGTATTTT.

This clonotype was detected many times. The chain combines TRBV28 with TRBJ2-7; a weak D match, TRBD2 (5 bases). The CDR3 has 15 amino acids. Trimming cost V 1 base and J 0 bases, with 10 bases left between them. Germline assignment: CDR1 MDHEN and CDR2 SYDVKM. This chain's CDR3 is CASSLSGVASYEQYF. For the CDR3, the DNA is TGTGCCAGCAGTTTATCCGGGGTCGCCTCCTACGAGCAGTACTTC.

Concerning this clonotype: A read error may be the cause here, since a much bigger clone is one base away. The rearrangement links TRBV5-1 to TRBJ1-1; D may be TRBD1 (5 bases). This CDR3 comprises 14 residues. Germline V gives CDR1 SGHRS, CDR2 YFSETQ. The CDR3 coding sequence is TGCGTCAGCAGCTTGATCATGGAGGGGACTGAAGCTTTCTTT. Translating it yields CVSSLIMEGTEAFF.

This clonotype was seen a handful of times. V and J are TRBV2 and TRBJ2-1, with 10 positions matching TRBD2. CDR3 length equals 16 residues. Trimming cost V 0 bases and J 2 bases; bases outside gene matches: 1. Germline V gives CDR1 SNHLY, CDR2 FYNNEI. The CDR3: CASSEALAGAYNEQFF. CDR3 nucleotides: TGTGCCAGCAGTGAAGCGCTAGCGGGAGCCTACAATGAGCAGTTCTTC.

The sample holds a few counts of this clonotype. This could be a read error, since a much larger clone is one nucleotide away. The rearrangement joins TRBV6-1 to TRBJ2-3; possible D gene TRBD1, 6 bases. The CDR3 extends over 16 amino acids. Trimming cost V 3 bases and J 0 bases, with 13 bases left between them. The germline V gene encodes CDR1 MNHNS and CDR2 SASEGT. CDR3 bases: TGTGCCAGCAGTGAGGCAGGGGTATCTAGCACAGATACGCAGTATTTT. Protein: CASSEAGVSSTDTQYF.

This clonotype was seen only once. This rearrangement joins TRBV28 to TRBJ1-2, with 9 bases lining up with TRBD1. The germline V gene has CDR1 MDHEN and CDR2 SYDVKM. The CDR3 runs to 12 residues. V lost 7 bases, J lost 11 bases, and 8 bases stayed unmatched. Here the CDR3 reads CASTAMGQGYTF. The DNA of the CDR3 is TGTGCCAGCACCGCCATGGGACAGGGTTACACCTTC.